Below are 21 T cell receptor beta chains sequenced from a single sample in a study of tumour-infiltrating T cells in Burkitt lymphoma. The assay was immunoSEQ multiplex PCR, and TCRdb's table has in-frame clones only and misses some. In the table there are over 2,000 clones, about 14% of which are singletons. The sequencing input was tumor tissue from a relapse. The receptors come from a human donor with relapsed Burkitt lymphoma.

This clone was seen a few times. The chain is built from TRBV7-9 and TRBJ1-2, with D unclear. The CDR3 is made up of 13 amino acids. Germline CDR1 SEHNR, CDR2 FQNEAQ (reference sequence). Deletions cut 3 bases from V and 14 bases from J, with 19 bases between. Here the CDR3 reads CASSFQGGLTYTF. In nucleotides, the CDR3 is TGTGCCAGCAGCTTTCAAGGAGGACTTACCTATACCTTC. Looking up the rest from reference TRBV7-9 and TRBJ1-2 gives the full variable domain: DTGVSQNPRHKITKRGQNVTFRCDPISEHNRLYWYRQTLGQGPEFLTYFQNEAQLEKSRLLSDRFSAERPKGSFSTLEIQRTEQGDSAMYLCASSFQGGLTYTFGSGTRLTVV.

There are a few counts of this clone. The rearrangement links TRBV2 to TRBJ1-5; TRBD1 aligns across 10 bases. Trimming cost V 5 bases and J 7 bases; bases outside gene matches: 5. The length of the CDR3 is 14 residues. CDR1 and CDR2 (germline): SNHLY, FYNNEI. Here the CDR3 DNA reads TGTGCCAGCAGTCGACAGGGGGCAAGACAGCCCCAGCATTTT. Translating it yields CASSRQGARQPQHF.

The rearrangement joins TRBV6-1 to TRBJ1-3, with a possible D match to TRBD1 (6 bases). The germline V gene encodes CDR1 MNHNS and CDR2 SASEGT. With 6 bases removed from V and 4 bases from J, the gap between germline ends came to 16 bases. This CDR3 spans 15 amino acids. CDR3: CASRVQGVGGNTIYF. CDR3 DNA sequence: TGTGCCAGCAGGGTACAGGGAGTAGGAGGAAACACCATATATTTT.

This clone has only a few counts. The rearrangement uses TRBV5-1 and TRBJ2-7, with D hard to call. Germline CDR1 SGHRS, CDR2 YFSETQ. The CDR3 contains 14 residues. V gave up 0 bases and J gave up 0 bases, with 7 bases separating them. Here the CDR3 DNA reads TGCGCCAGCAGCTTGGATGCGGCCTCCTACGAGCAGTACTTC. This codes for CASSLDAASYEQYF.

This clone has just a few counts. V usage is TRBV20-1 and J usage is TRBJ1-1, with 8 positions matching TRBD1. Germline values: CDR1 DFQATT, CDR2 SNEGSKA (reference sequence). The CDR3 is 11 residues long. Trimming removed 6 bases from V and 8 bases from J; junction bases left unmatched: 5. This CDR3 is CSAPRDREAFF. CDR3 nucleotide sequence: TGCAGTGCCCCGAGGGACAGGGAAGCTTTCTTT.

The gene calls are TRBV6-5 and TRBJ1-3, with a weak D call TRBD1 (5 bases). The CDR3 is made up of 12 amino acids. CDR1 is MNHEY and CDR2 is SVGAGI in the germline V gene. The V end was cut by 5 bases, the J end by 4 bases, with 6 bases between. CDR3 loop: CASSNRGNTIYF. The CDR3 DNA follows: TGTGCCAGCAGTAACAGGGGAAACACCATATATTTT.

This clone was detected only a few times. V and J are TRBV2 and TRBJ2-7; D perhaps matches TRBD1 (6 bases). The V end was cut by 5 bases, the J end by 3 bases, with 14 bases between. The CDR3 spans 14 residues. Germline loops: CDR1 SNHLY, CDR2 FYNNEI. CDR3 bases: TGTGCCAGCAGTCATGGGTCCAGGGGCTACGAGCAGTACTTC. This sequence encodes CASSHGSRGYEQYF.

In DNA form, the CDR3 reads TGTGCCAGCAGTTTTGGGGCCGCCTATGGCTACACCTTC. Protein product: CASSFGAAYGYTF. The gene calls are TRBV27 and TRBJ1-2; maybe TRBD1 (5 bases). This CDR3 is built from 13 residues. CDR1 and CDR2 from the germline V gene are MNHEY and SMNVEV (reference sequence). V dropped 3 bases and J dropped 4 bases, with 9 bases sitting between them.

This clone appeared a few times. In nucleotides, the CDR3 is TGTGCCAGCAGCCCGATGACCCAGGCTAACTATGGCTACACCTTC. Translated, it gives CASSPMTQANYGYTF. The rearrangement joins TRBV4-2 to TRBJ1-2; D uncertain. CDR1 and CDR2 from the germline V gene are LGHNA and YNFKEQ. This CDR3 contains 15 residues. The V and J ends lost 4 bases and 0 bases respectively, with 12 bases between them.

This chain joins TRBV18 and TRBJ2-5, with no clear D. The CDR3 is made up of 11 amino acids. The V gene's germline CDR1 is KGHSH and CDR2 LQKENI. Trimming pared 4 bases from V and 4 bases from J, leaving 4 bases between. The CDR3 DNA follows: TGTGCCAGCTCACATGGAGAGACCCAGTACTTC. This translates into CASSHGETQYF.

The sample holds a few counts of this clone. CDR3 in amino acids: CASSDRTAWEQYF. The CDR3 nucleotides read TGTGCCAGCAGCGACAGGACAGCCTGGGAGCAGTACTTC. The chain carries TRBV28 and TRBJ2-7, with D tentatively TRBD1 (6 bases). Trimming shortened V by 6 bases and J by 7 bases, and 16 bases separated the two germline ends. The CDR3 loop spans 13 amino acids. Germline V gene sequence: CDR1 MDHEN, CDR2 SYDVKM.

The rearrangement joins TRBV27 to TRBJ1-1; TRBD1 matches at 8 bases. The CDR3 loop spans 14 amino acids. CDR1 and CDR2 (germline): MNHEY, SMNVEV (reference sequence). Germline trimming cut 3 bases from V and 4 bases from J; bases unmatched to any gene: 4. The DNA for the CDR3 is TGTGCCAGCAGTTTTTCGGACAGGGTCACTGAAGCTTTCTTT. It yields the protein CASSFSDRVTEAFF.

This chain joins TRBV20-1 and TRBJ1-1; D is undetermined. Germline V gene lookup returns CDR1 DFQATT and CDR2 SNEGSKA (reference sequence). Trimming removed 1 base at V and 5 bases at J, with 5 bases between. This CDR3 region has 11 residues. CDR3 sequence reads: CSARGGTEAFF. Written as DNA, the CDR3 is TGCAGTGCTAGAGGGGGTACTGAAGCTTTCTTT.

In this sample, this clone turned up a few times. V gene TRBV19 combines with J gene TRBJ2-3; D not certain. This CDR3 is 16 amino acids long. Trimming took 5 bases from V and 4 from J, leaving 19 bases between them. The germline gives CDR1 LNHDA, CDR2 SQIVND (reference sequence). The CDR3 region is CASSVVSLLPPDTQYF. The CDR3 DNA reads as TGTGCCAGTAGTGTTGTTTCACTCTTACCCCCAGATACGCAGTATTTT.

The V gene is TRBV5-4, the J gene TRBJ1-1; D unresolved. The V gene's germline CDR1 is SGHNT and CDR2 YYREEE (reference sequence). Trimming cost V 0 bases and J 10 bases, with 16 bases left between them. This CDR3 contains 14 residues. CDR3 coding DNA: TGTGCCAGCAGCTTGGAAGTCGCCGCCCAAGGAGCTTTCTTT. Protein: CASSLEVAAQGAFF. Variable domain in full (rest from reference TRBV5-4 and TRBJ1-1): ETGVTQSPTHLIKTRGQQVTLRCSSQSGHNTVSWYQQALGQGPQFIFQYYREEENGRGNFPPRFSGLQFPNYSSELNVNALELDDSALYLCASSLEVAAQGAFFGQGTRLTVV.

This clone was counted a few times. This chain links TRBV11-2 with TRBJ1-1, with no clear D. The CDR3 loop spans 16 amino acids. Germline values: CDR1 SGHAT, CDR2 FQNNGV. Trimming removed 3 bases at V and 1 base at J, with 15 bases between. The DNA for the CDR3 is TGTGCCAGCAGCTTGCCATCCGGGAAGGAGAACACTGAAGCTTTCTTT. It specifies CASSLPSGKENTEAFF.

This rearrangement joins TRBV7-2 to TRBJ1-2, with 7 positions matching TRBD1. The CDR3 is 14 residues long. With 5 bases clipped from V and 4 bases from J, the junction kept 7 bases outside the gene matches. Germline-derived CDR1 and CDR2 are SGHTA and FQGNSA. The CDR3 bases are TGTGCCAGCAGCCGGGGTAGGGGGCCCTATGGCTACACCTTC. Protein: CASSRGRGPYGYTF.

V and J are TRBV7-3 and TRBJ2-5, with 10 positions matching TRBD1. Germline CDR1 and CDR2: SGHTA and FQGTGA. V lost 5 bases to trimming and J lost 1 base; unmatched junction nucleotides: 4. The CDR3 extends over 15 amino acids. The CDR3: CASSVGQGIQETQYF. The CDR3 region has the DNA TGTGCCAGCAGCGTGGGACAGGGGATCCAAGAGACCCAGTACTTC. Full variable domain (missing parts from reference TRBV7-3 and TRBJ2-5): GAGVSQTPSNKVTEKGKYVELRCDPISGHTALYWYRQSLGQGPEFLIYFQGTGAADDSGLPNDRFFAVRPEGSVSTLKIQRTERGDSAVYLCASSVGQGIQETQYFGPGTRLLVL.

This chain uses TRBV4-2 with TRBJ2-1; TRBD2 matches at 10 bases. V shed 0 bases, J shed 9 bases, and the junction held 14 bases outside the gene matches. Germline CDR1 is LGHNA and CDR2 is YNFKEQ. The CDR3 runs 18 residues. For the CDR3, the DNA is TGTGCCAGCAGCCAAGATTTTTCCGGGGCTAGCGGGAGAGTTGAGCAGTTCTTC. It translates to CASSQDFSGASGRVEQFF.

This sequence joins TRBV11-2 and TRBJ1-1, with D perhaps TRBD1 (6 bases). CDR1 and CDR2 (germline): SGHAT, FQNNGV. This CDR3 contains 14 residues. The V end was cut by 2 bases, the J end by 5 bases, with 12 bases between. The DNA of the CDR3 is TGTGCCAGCAGCTTAAACGGGGGGCGAACTGAAGCTTTCTTT. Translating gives CASSLNGGRTEAFF.

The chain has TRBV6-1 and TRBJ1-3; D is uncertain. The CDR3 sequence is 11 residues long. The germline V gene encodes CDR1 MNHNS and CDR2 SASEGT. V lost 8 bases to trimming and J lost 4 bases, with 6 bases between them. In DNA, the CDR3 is TGTGCCAGCGGCCCCGGAAACACCATATATTTT. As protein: CASGPGNTIYF.